This T cell receptor beta chain was identified in a study of cytomegalovirus exposure and HLA in healthy donors. 13 Jbeta primers and 60 Vbeta primers were used for the PCR. TCRdb's table, derived via immunoSEQ multiplex PCR, lists solely in-frame clones and lacks some. The sample has around 130,000 clones, approximately 80% seen once. Trimming took off 5 bases at V and 6 bases at J, with 17 bases between the two ends. This CDR3 has 16 amino acids. Germline CDR1 and CDR2: LGHNA and YSLEER. Study results and limitations: With high specificity and sensitivity, the classifier reportedly diagnosed cytomegalovirus status.

Concerning this clone itself: Its antigen is unidentified.

The sample consisted of PBMCs. This receptor was identified in a man in his forties in good health and CMV-seronegative. This chain joins TRBV4-3 and TRBJ1-6, with D perhaps matching TRBD1 (5 bases). The CDR3 DNA reads as TGCGCCAGCAGCACCAGGGAGGCCGGAATTAATTCACCCCTCCACTTT. Protein product: CASSTREAGINSPLHF.